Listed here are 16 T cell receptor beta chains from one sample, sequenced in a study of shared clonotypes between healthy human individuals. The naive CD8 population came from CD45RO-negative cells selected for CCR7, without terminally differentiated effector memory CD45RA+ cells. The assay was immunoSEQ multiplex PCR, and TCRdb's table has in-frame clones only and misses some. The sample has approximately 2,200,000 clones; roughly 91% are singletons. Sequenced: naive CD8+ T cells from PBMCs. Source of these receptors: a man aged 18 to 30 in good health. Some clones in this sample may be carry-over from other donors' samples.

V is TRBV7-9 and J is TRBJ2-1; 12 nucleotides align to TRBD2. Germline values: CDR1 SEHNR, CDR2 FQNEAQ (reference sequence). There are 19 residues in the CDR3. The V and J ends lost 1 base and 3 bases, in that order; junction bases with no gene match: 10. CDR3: CASSLGLAGATQSYNEQFF. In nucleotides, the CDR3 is TGTGCCAGCAGCTTAGGACTAGCGGGAGCCACCCAAAGCTACAATGAGCAGTTCTTC.

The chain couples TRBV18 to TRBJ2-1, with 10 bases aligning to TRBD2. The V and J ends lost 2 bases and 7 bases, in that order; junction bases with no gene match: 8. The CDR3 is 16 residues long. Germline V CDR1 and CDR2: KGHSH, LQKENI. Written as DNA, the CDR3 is TGTGCCAGCTCACCAACTAGCGGGGAGCCCGGGAATGAGCAGTTCTTC. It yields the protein CASSPTSGEPGNEQFF.

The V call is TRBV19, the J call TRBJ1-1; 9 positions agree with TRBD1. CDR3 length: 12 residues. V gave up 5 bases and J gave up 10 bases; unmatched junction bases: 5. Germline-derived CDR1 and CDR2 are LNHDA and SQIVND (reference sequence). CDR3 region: CASSVPGQGAFF. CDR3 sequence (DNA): TGTGCCAGTAGTGTACCGGGACAGGGAGCTTTCTTT.

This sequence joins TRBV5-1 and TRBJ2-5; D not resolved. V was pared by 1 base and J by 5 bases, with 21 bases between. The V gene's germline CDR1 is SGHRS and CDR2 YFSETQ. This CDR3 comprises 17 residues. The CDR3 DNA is TGCGCCAGCAGCTTGTTGGTGGCAGAACACTCCAGGGAGACCCAGTACTTC. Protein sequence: CASSLLVAEHSRETQYF.

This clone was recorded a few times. The CDR3 reads CASRLVQYTEAFF. The CDR3 DNA reads as TGTGCCAGCCGGTTAGTCCAGTACACTGAAGCTTTCTTT. V usage is TRBV28 and J usage is TRBJ1-1, with no clear D. Germline CDR1 and CDR2: MDHEN and SYDVKM. The V gene lost 8 bases and the J gene lost 3 bases, with 13 bases spanning the gap. This CDR3 contains 13 residues.

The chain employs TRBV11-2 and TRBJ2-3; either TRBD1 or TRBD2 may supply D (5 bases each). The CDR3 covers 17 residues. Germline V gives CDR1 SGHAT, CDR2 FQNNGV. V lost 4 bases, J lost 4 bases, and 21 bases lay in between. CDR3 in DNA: TGTGCCAGCAGCTCCAGAGGGCGGGCCATGGGGGCAGATACGCAGTATTTT. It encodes CASSSRGRAMGADTQYF.

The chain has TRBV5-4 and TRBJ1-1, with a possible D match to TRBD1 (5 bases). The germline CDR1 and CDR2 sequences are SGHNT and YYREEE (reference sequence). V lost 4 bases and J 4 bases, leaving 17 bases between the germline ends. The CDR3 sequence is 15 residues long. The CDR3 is CASSLGAGLTTEAFF. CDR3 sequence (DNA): TGTGCCAGCAGCCTAGGTGCAGGGCTCACCACTGAAGCTTTCTTT.

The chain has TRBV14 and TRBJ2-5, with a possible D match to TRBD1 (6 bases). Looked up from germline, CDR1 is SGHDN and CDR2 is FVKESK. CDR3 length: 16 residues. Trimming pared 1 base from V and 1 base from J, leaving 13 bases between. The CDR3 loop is CASSQAWTARQETQYF. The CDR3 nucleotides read TGTGCCAGCAGCCAAGCGTGGACAGCCCGCCAAGAGACCCAGTACTTC.

The CDR3 reads CASSLDGRNYGYTF. The DNA for the CDR3 is TGCGCCAGCAGCTTGGATGGGCGGAACTATGGCTACACCTTC. The chain combines TRBV5-1 with TRBJ1-2; no clear D. The V gene's germline CDR1 is SGHRS and CDR2 YFSETQ. The CDR3 consists of 14 residues. V was shortened by 0 bases and J by 2 bases, with 8 bases between the two germline ends.

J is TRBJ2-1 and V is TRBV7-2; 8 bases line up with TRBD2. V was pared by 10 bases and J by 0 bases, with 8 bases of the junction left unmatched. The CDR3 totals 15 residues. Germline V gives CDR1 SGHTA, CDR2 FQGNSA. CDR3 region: CATDLAGNSYNEQFF. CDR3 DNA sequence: TGTGCCACCGACCTAGCGGGTAACTCCTACAATGAGCAGTTCTTC.

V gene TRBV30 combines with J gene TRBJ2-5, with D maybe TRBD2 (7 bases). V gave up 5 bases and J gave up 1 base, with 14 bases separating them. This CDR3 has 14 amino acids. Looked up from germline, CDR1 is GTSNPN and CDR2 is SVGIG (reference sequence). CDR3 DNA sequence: TGTGCCTGGTCTGCGGGGGCAGGCCAAGAGACCCAGTACTTC. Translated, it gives CAWSAGAGQETQYF. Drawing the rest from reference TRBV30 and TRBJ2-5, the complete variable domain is SQTIHQWPATLVQPVGSPLSLECTVEGTSNPNLYWYRQAAGRGLQLLFYSVGIGQISSEVPQNLSASRPQDRQFILSSKKLLLSDSGFYLCAWSAGAGQETQYFGPGTRLLVL.

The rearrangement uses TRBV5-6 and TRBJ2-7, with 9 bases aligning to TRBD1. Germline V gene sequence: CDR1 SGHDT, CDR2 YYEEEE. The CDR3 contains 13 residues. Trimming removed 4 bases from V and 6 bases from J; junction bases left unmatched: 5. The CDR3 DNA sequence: TGTGCCAGCAGCCGGACAGGGGTGGTCGAGCAGTACTTC. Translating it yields CASSRTGVVEQYF.

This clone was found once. CDR3 sequence (DNA): TGCGCCAGCAGCCACGAACACTACAATGAGCAGTTCTTC. This codes for CASSHEHYNEQFF. The J gene is TRBJ2-1, the V gene TRBV4-3; D remains unclear. This CDR3 has 13 residues. The V gene lost 3 bases and the J gene lost 3 bases, with 6 bases spanning the gap. The germline CDR1 and CDR2 sequences are LGHNA and YSLEER.

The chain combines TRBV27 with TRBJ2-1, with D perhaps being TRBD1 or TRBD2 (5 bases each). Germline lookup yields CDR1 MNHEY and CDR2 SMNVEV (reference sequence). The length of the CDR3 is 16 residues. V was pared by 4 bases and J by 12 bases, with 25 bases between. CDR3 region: CASSSLFREGAPRQFF. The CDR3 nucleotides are TGTGCCAGCAGTTCGTTGTTCCGGGAAGGGGCGCCTAGGCAGTTCTTC.

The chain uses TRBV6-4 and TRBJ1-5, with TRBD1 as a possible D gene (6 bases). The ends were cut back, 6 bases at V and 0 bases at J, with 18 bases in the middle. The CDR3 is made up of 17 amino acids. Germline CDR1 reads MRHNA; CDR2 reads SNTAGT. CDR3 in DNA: TGTGCCAGCAGCCCAACAGGGTCCGAGTATAGCAATCAGCCCCAGCATTTT. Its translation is CASSPTGSEYSNQPQHF.

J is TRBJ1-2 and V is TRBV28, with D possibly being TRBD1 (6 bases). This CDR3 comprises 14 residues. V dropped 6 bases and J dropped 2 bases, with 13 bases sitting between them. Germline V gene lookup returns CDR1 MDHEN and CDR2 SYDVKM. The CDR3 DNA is TGTGCCAGCAGCCCCGGGGGGGGCAACTATGGCTACACCTTC. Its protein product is CASSPGGGNYGYTF.